A single sample is the source of the 15 T cell receptor beta chains below, sequenced in a study of early T cells in non-severe SARS-CoV-2 infection (dated by TCRdb to the early 2020s). Receptor libraries were prepared by 5' RACE. Instrument on record: NextSeq 500. In TCRdb, the public reads were trimmed at Q25 with fastp and aligned with MiXCR, with productive beta chains retained. Entries are consolidated by CDR3 protein sequence, retaining the most common genes and DNA. Recorded for this sample are approximately 29,000 distinct CDR3 sequences; about 6% of them occurred a single time. In total, the top ten clones hold about 34% of the sample. The sequenced sample was whole blood, obtained at baseline. The receptors come from an adult who was a healthcare worker with PCR-confirmed SARS-CoV-2 infection or an uninfected control (not recorded which).

The sample holds many counts of this clonotype. The genes are TRBV29-1 and TRBJ1-2; a weak D match, TRBD1 (5 bases). V gave up 5 bases and J gave up 6 bases, with 7 bases separating them. Germline CDR1 SQVTM, CDR2 ANQGSEA. This CDR3 has 10 amino acids. The DNA of the CDR3 is TGCAGCGTTCGACAGAATGGCTACACCTTC. It specifies CSVRQNGYTF. The whole variable domain, filled in from reference TRBV29-1 and TRBJ1-2, reads SAVISQKPSRDICQRGTSLTIQCQVDSQVTMMFWYRQQPGQSLTLIATANQGSEATYESGFVIDKFPISRPNLTFSTLTVSNMSPEDSSIYLCSVRQNGYTFGSGTRLTVV.

This clonotype showed up many times. The CDR3: CASSLGAGGAYNEQFF. CDR3 bases: TGTGCCAGCAGCTTAGGGGCGGGAGGCGCCTACAATGAGCAGTTCTTC. The chain couples TRBV7-3 to TRBJ2-1; 8 positions agree with TRBD2. V was clipped by 2 bases and J by 2 bases; unmatched bases: 5. CDR3 length equals 16 residues. Looked up from germline, CDR1 is SGHTA and CDR2 is FQGTGA.

The chain is built from TRBV7-9 and TRBJ2-5; D is ambiguous. With 5 bases removed from V and 3 bases from J, the gap between germline ends came to 16 bases. From germline, CDR1 is SEHNR and CDR2 FQNEAQ (reference sequence). CDR3 length: 15 amino acids. The CDR3 region has the DNA TGTGCCAGCAGCCTGGTCGGCACGATCGAAGAGACCCAGTACTTC. It codes for CASSLVGTIEETQYF.

This clonotype was recorded many times. The rearrangement joins TRBV5-5 to TRBJ1-4; no clear D. V shed 3 bases and J shed 2 bases, with 11 bases lying between them. Germline values: CDR1 SGHKS, CDR2 YYEKEE (reference sequence). CDR3 length: 15 amino acids. CDR3: CASSSWGATNEKLFF. As DNA, the CDR3 is TGTGCCAGCAGCTCCTGGGGAGCGACTAATGAAAAACTGTTTTTT.

This clonotype was seen ten or more times. The chain employs TRBV12-3 or TRBV12-4 and TRBJ1-6; possibly TRBD1 for D (5 bases). The ends were cut back, 10 bases at V and 7 bases at J, with 20 bases in the middle. The length of the CDR3 is 15 residues. Here the CDR3 reads CATTRSGVENSPLHF. The CDR3 coding sequence is TGTGCCACCACACGGTCGGGGGTTGAAAATTCACCCCTCCACTTT.

At least ten counts were recorded for this clonotype. The CDR3 nucleotides are TGTGCCAGCAGCGGGGGATTGAACACTGAAGCTTTCTTT. Translated, it gives CASSGGLNTEAFF. The rearrangement joins TRBV9 to TRBJ1-1; D not certain. There are 13 residues in the CDR3. Trimming took off 3 bases at V and 0 bases at J, with 6 bases between the two ends. Germline assignment: CDR1 SGDLS and CDR2 YYNGEE.

This clonotype was seen repeatedly, ten times or more. The rearrangement uses TRBV9 and TRBJ1-1, with 8 bases lining up with TRBD1. The CDR3 contains 15 residues. Unmatched junction bases numbered 8, after V lost 3 bases and J lost 4 bases. Germline-derived CDR1 and CDR2 are SGDLS and YYNGEE. The CDR3 loop is CASSAQGAVGTEAFF. The CDR3 bases are TGTGCCAGCAGCGCCCAGGGGGCAGTAGGCACTGAAGCTTTCTTT.

This clonotype was seen repeatedly, ten times or more. The chain employs TRBV5-1 and TRBJ1-1, with D uncertain. The CDR3 is made up of 14 amino acids. The V gene's germline CDR1 is SGHRS and CDR2 YFSETQ. V was shortened by 6 bases and J by 0 bases, with 12 bases between the two germline ends. The CDR3, as DNA: TGCGCCAGCAACAGACTCTACCTGAACACTGAAGCTTTCTTT. Its translation: CASNRLYLNTEAFF. The full variable domain, in which reference TRBV5-1 and TRBJ1-1 provide the parts outside the CDR3, is KAGVTQTPRYLIKTRGQQVTLSCSPISGHRSVSWYQQTPGQGLQFLFEYFSETQRNKGNFPGRFSGRQFSNSRSEMNVSTLELGDSALYLCASNRLYLNTEAFFGQGTRLTVV.

This clonotype has at least ten counts. V is TRBV6-6 and J is TRBJ2-2; D remains ambiguous. V lost 7 bases, J lost 10 bases, and 13 bases lay in between. From germline, CDR1 is MNHNY and CDR2 SVGAGI (reference sequence). The CDR3 has 12 amino acids. The CDR3 sequence: CASNGYAAELFF. In DNA form, the CDR3 reads TGTGCCAGCAACGGTTACGCTGCGGAGCTGTTTTTT.

This clonotype was recorded at least ten times. V is TRBV12-3 or TRBV12-4 and J is TRBJ2-2; D is possibly TRBD2 (5 bases). The CDR3 is 14 amino acids. V lost 11 bases, J lost 3 bases, and 16 bases lay in between. For the CDR3, the DNA is TGTGCCGCTGGGCGCGGACTGGACACCGGGGAGCTGTTTTTT. As protein: CAAGRGLDTGELFF.

This clonotype was seen a few times. One end of the junction fails to match germline, which may point to a read error. The V and J genes are TRBV7-2 and TRBJ2-6; 11 nucleotides line up with TRBD1. Per germline, CDR1 SGHTA and CDR2 FQGNSA. The CDR3 has 17 amino acids. CDR3 sequence (DNA): TGTGCCAGCAGCTTAGGGACAGGGGGCTCTGGAGCCAACGTCCTGACTTTC. Protein: CASSLGTGGSGANVLTF.

The chain joins TRBV7-3 to TRBJ2-3; TRBD1 matches 10 bases. This CDR3 has 17 residues. Germline-derived CDR1 and CDR2 are SGHTA and FQGTGA. V shed 5 bases and J 1 base; nucleotides not matched to a gene: 9. For the CDR3, the DNA is TGTGCCAGCAGCCCCCAGGGAGGGACAGGGGGCACAGATACGCAGTATTTT. Encoded protein: CASSPQGGTGGTDTQYF.

At least ten counts were recorded for this clonotype. The rearrangement uses TRBV15 and TRBJ2-3; D is unresolved. Trimming left V 0 bases short and J 2 bases short, with 12 bases between. CDR1 LNHNV and CDR2 YYDKDF come from the germline V gene (reference sequence). The CDR3 loop spans 16 amino acids. The CDR3 is CATSRDNRKTTDTQYF. CDR3 DNA: TGTGCCACCAGCAGAGATAACCGCAAGACCACAGATACGCAGTATTTT.

This clonotype was seen at least ten times. The rearrangement uses TRBV10-3 and TRBJ1-5; possibly TRBD1 for D (6 bases). This CDR3 comprises 13 residues. From germline, CDR1 is ENHRY and CDR2 SYGVKD. Trimming removed 6 bases at V and 3 bases at J, with 9 bases between. The CDR3 region has the DNA TGTGCCATCAGCCCAGGGGACAATCAGCCCCAGCATTTT. Its translation is CAISPGDNQPQHF.

This clonotype was found a few times. DNA for the CDR3: TGTGCCAGCAGTTTAGGTCTAGCGGGACTACTAGGGGAGCAGTACTTC. It yields the protein CASSLGLAGLLGEQYF. The gene calls are TRBV12-3 or TRBV12-4 and TRBJ2-7, with 9 nucleotides matching TRBD2. V lost 1 base to trimming and J lost 7 bases; unmatched junction nucleotides: 11. CDR3 size: 16 residues.